One T cell receptor (beta chain) is described in this entry. What this receptor recognizes is not known. A junction end diverges from the germline sequence, so it may reflect a read error. Libraries were made using multiplex PCR. The instrument was an Illumina HiSeq 4000. iRepertoire HTBI primers and Arm-PCR amplification of CDR3 regions were used to construct TCR beta libraries. Before sequencing, the PCR products underwent gel purification. In the source study's methods: A total of fewer than 70 TRBV and some 15 TRBJ segments were identified across samples and were used for gene usage analysis of CDR3 amino acid clonotypes. COPE and FqMerger were used to merge filtered high-quality paired reads into contigs. BLAST was used to align contigs to IMGT TRBV, TRBD and TRBJ reference genes, and CDR3 was defined according to IMGT. Clonotypes above 0.1% frequency were classified as highly expanded clones. Shannon entropy served as the measure of repertoire diversity, while the Gini coefficient captured V-J evenness. Clonotypes shared by more than one individual were considered public. TCRdb took the public reads, trimmed them with fastp at Q25, ran MiXCR for clone calling and kept in-frame beta chains. Rows merge per CDR3 protein into single entries with the most common DNA and genes. TCRdb's processing, not the authors', yielded these V and J calls. The sample includes about 620,000 distinct CDR3 sequences, with around 17% observed a single time. 18% of the sample rests with the top ten.

Per the publication, the time point label means: newly diagnosed GD, antithyroid drugs for less than 3 months. RNA was extracted from PBMCs in TRIzol for both TCR sequencing and RNA sequencing. The diagnosis of Graves' disease followed American Thyroid Association guidelines. The patients came from an endocrinology department in Xi'an, China. Each patient gave around 9 milliliters of peripheral blood, collected in an EDTA anticoagulant tube. Ficoll Paque Plus density gradient separation was used to isolate PBMCs, and no further T cell sorting was done. An Agilent 2100 Bioanalyzer and agarose gel were used to check RNA quality, while a NanoDrop 2000 measured RNA concentration. This entry is derived from a study of regulatory T cells in long-lasting Graves disease (dated by TCRdb to about 2021). About the study as a whole: Newly diagnosed Graves' disease patients had taken antithyroid drugs for less than 3 months. Peripheral blood TCR sequencing and RNA sequencing compared persistent Graves' disease patients with newly diagnosed Graves' disease patients. The study was registered as a clinical trial and conducted in China. A total of around 35 samples were covered by TCR sequencing, comprising approximately 13 persistent and around 20 newly diagnosed Graves' disease patients.

Here is what the overall study found, with its caveats: Persistent patients shared more public clonotypes among themselves (around 3,000) than newly diagnosed patients did (roughly 920). Preferential use of TRBV28, TRBJ1-2 and TRBJ2-5 was observed in persistent disease, whereas TRBV20-1 and TRBJ2-1 were favored in newly diagnosed disease. Lower TCR Shannon entropy and fewer highly expanded clones were observed in persistent Graves' disease patients than in newly diagnosed patients, which suggested clonal expansion. Sequencing and analysis were limited to the TCR beta chain. As a limitation, the authors acknowledged that the small sample size may reduce accuracy. The study examined only peripheral blood because the primary lesion, thyroid tissue, could not be accessed.

The CDR3 measures 14 amino acids from cysteine to phenylalanine. Only the CDR3 part of the read is kept: 42 bases, read in frame from the first base. CDR1 and CDR2 are read off the germline V gene as KGHSH and LQKENI. These same data were also listed under a study on T cells in Graves' hyperthyroidism and ophthalmopathy. The second paper states: A patient counted as having stable Graves' hyperthyroidism if no progression to ophthalmopathy occurred over 18 months of follow-up. Hyperthyroidism patients were newly diagnosed, with disease duration under 2 months, and aged 18 to 65 years. Patients with uncontrolled infections, other autoimmune diseases, pregnancy or lactation were excluded. Diagnoses were established on the basis of clinical symptoms, serum thyroxine and TRAb, thyroid ultrasound, and orbital computed tomography. For the first round of RT-PCR on the TCR CDR3, the HTBI primer set was used together with the Qiagen OneStep RT-PCR kit. Most expanded thyroid clonotypes (frequency above 0.001) were also detected in blood, a finding suggesting that blood repertoires may reflect thyroid immune responses. Ophthalmopathy was separated from stable hyperthyroidism by a 13 V-J signature model, with just over 85% sensitivity and about 81% specificity obtained in cross-validation and 80%/75% obtained in testing. During validation, the model predicted progression to ophthalmopathy a median of about 6.5 months ahead of onset, with approximately 71% sensitivity and around 72% specificity. TCR V-J signatures able to tell the groups apart were searched for in a discovery cohort of 90 to 100 patients, of whom over 40 had Graves' ophthalmopathy and about 60 had stable Graves' hyperthyroidism. An independent validation cohort of under 20 hyperthyroidism patients and about 15 patients who later progressed to ophthalmopathy tested prospective prediction of ophthalmopathy. The roughly 90 discovery patients were divided at random into training and test sets in a 7:3 ratio. In several Graves' hyperthyroidism patients, the study also compared T-cell repertoires from thyroid tissue with T-cell repertoires from blood. After blood sampling, hyperthyroidism patients were treated with methimazole at a starting dose of 30 mg daily, and ophthalmopathy patients were treated with high-dose intravenous methylprednisolone. Libraries were constructed in a second round of multiplex PCR, after which size selection and purification were carried out. Paired-end sequencing of the libraries was performed with 100 bp reads on an Illumina HiSeq2000. SOAPnuke was used to process the raw data, throwing out any read that contained adapters or uncalled bases, had a mean Phred below 15, or lacked an exact constant-primer or identifier match. High-quality paired reads were merged using COPE v1.2.5, and each unique nucleotide sequence was defined as a clonotype. MiTCR v1.1 was used to align the clonotypes against IMGT TRBV, TRBD and TRBJ reference segments. Analysis was restricted to V-J combinations with a frequency above 0.0001, which covered just over 98% of repertoires. A TCS score was defined as the ratio of F50 (clonal expansion) to E x V (chaos), with BLOSUM62-based TCRdist applied between CDR3 peptides within each V-J. Welch's t-statistics and random forest reduced roughly 540 V-J features to around 14, which were used in a naive Bayes classifier (R e1071). Sample size was not statistically predetermined, and blinding of investigators to group allocation was not performed. The paper describes TCR Vbeta CDR3 sequencing of some 130 peripheral blood samples, made up of roughly 40 ophthalmopathy patients, around 78 hyperthyroidism patients and 17 progressor patients.

Sequencing used peripheral blood mononuclear cells (PBMCs), obtained at new diagnosis, from a patient treated with antithyroid drugs. The rearrangement joined TRBV18 to TRBJ2-5; TRBD2 could be the D gene, as 5 bases match. This receptor was taken from a woman in her thirties with Graves disease. Donor details come from another sample of the same person, matched by shared clones. The encoded CDR3 is CASSPPSGQETQYF. At the DNA level, the sequence is TGTGCCAGCTCTCCACCAAGCGGACAAGAGACCCAGTACTTC.